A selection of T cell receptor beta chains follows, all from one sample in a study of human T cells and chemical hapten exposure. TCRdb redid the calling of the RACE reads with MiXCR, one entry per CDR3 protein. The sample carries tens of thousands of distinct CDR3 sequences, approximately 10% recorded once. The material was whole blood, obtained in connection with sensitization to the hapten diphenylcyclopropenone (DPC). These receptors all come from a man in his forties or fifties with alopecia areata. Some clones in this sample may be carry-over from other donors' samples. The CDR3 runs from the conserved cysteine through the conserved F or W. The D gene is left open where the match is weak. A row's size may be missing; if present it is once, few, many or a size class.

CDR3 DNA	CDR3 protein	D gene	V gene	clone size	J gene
TGCGCCAGCAGCCACGCAGGGGGAAGGGAGACCCAGTACTTC	CASSHAGGRETQYF	TRBD1	TRBV4-3	few	TRBJ2-5
TGTGCCACCAGTGATCCGACAGGGGGCAGGACTGAAGCTTTCTTT	CATSDPTGGRTEAFF	TRBD1	TRBV24-1	few	TRBJ1-1
TGTGCCAGCAGCTCCCCGTGGGATGATACGCAGTATTTT	CASSSPWDDTQYF	.	TRBV11-3	many	TRBJ2-3
TGCAGTGCTCTAGGGGGTCAGCCTTCAGCTTTCTTT	CSALGGQPSAFF	.	TRBV20-1	many	TRBJ1-1
TGTGCCAGCAGCTTGGAGGGGCAGGGTCGCACAGATACGCAGTATTTT	CASSLEGQGRTDTQYF	.	TRBV5-4	.	TRBJ2-3
TGTGCCAGCTCCAGGGATTATGGCGACACCTTC	CASSRDYGDTF	.	TRBV7-9	once	TRBJ1-2
TGTGCCAGCAGAGCAGGGGATCAGCCCCAGCATTTT	CASRAGDQPQHF	.	TRBV6-5	.	TRBJ1-5
TGTGCCAGCACAGGTCGGAACACCGGGGAGCTGTTTTTT	CASTGRNTGELFF	.	TRBV12-3/TRBV12-4	many	TRBJ2-2
TGTGCCAGCAGCTACAGGGTTGCCAAAAACATTCAGTACTTC	CASSYRVAKNIQYF	.	TRBV11-3	many	TRBJ2-4
TGCAGTGCCCAACTAGCGGGAGTGGAAAATACGCAGTATTTT	CSAQLAGVENTQYF	TRBD2	TRBV20-1	few	TRBJ2-3
TGTGCCATCAGTCTTATCCCGGGACAGTTTTTCTCTGGAAACACCATATATTTT	CAISLIPGQFFSGNTIYF	TRBD1	TRBV10-3	few	TRBJ1-3
TGTGCCAGTAGTGTGACAGGGGGTTACACTGAAGCTTTCTTT	CASSVTGGYTEAFF	TRBD1	TRBV19	.	TRBJ1-1
TGTGCCAGCAGCTTAGCGGACCGGTCCCGTATTGGAAACACCATATATTTT	CASSLADRSRIGNTIYF	.	TRBV7-2	many	TRBJ1-3
TGTGCCAGTATGGGACTAGCGGGAGCCTCCAATGAGCAGTTCTTC	CASMGLAGASNEQFF	TRBD2	TRBV19	.	TRBJ2-1
TGTGCCAGCAGTAAACCGGGACAGGGCATTATAATGGGTTATGGCTACACCTTC	CASSKPGQGIIMGYGYTF	TRBD1	TRBV6-5	.	TRBJ1-2
TGTGCCAGCAGTCCTTACTCGGCTAGGGGAAATGAGCAGTTCTTC	CASSPYSARGNEQFF	.	TRBV7-2	.	TRBJ2-1
TGCAGTGCTAGGACTAGCGGGACCGATACGCAGTATTTT	CSARTSGTDTQYF	TRBD2	TRBV20-1	few	TRBJ2-3
TGCAGTGCAGCAGGGTATTCTGAGCAGTTCTTC	CSAAGYSEQFF	.	TRBV20-1	.	TRBJ2-1
TGTGCCAGCAGTTTAGCAGGTCTTAACGCTTTCTATGGCTACACCTTC	CASSLAGLNAFYGYTF	.	TRBV28	many	TRBJ1-2
TGTGCCAGCAGCGTTGAGGTGTATAACACAGATACGCAGTATTTT	CASSVEVYNTDTQYF	.	TRBV6-1	.	TRBJ2-3
TGTGCCAGCAGCCAAGTTGGCTCCGAGCAGTACTTC	CASSQVGSEQYF	.	TRBV3-1	.	TRBJ2-7
TGTGCCAGCAGCCAAAGGCCCCTAGCAGGAGATACGCAGTATTTT	CASSQRPLAGDTQYF	.	TRBV7-2	many	TRBJ2-3
TGTGCCAGCAGTCTAACTGATGAGCAGTTCTTC	CASSLTDEQFF	.	TRBV12-3/TRBV12-4	few	TRBJ2-1
TGTGCCAGCAGCTTAGGCTCCGCCGGACACCTGAACACTGAAGCTTTCTTT	CASSLGSAGHLNTEAFF	.	TRBV7-9	.	TRBJ1-1
TGTGCCACAAGACTCAGATCTAGCGCAGTATCGGACAGCGGGGAGCTGTTTTTT	CATRLRSSAVSDSGELFF	.	TRBV6-5	.	TRBJ2-2
TGTGCCAGCAGTCGACAGGGAGTGAGCAATCAGCCCCAGCATTTT	CASSRQGVSNQPQHF	TRBD1	TRBV6-5	few	TRBJ1-5
TGTGCCAGCAGCTTACCAGCAATAGGGACAGGGAATAATTCACCCCTCCACTTT	CASSLPAIGTGNNSPLHF	TRBD1	TRBV13	many	TRBJ1-6
TGTGCCAGCAGCGTAGGCTCGCCTAGCGGGACGGAGACCCAGTACTTC	CASSVGSPSGTETQYF	TRBD2	TRBV9	.	TRBJ2-5
TGTGCCAGCAGTTACCGGGCTAGCGGGAGGGCCGTTAGTGAGCAGTTCTTC	CASSYRASGRAVSEQFF	TRBD2	TRBV6-2/TRBV6-3	few	TRBJ2-1
TGCGCCAGCAGCTATACCGGGACCCCCCAGGGGACCCAGTACTTC	CASSYTGTPQGTQYF	.	TRBV5-1	few	TRBJ2-5
TGTGCCAGCAGCTACCTATTGAGGGGCACGGGCACTGAAGCTTTCTTT	CASSYLLRGTGTEAFF	.	TRBV7-9	few	TRBJ1-1
TGTGCCAGCACCCGACAGGGAAGCTATGGCTACACCTTC	CASTRQGSYGYTF	TRBD1	TRBV27	many	TRBJ1-2
TGCAGCGCGGGGGGGACACCTGATATGGATACGCAGTATTTT	CSAGGTPDMDTQYF	TRBD2	TRBV29-1	many	TRBJ2-3
TGCGCCAGCAGCTATTCTAGCACAGATACGCAGTATTTT	CASSYSSTDTQYF	.	TRBV5-1	many	TRBJ2-3
TGCAGCGTTGTAGGGGGCTCTGGGGCCAACGTCCTGACTTTC	CSVVGGSGANVLTF	.	TRBV29-1	few	TRBJ2-6
TGCAGCGTTGAAGTGGGGGGTACTGGAGGTACGCAGTATTTT	CSVEVGGTGGTQYF	.	TRBV29-1	.	TRBJ2-3
TGCGCCAGCAGCCAAGATCTCCTAAGATCCCCGACTAGCGGGAGCGATGAGCAGTTCTTC	CASSQDLLRSPTSGSDEQFF	TRBD2	TRBV4-3	few	TRBJ2-1
TGTGCCACCAGTGAGTTACAGGACACCGGGGAGCTGTTTTTT	CATSELQDTGELFF	.	TRBV24-1	many	TRBJ2-2
TGTGCCAGCAGCCAAGATCTCACTAGCGGGAGTACCCAGTACTTC	CASSQDLTSGSTQYF	TRBD2	TRBV4-2	once	TRBJ2-5
TGTGCCAGCAGTTTCTATAGCGGAGGGTACAATGAGCAGTTCTTC	CASSFYSGGYNEQFF	.	TRBV27	.	TRBJ2-1
TGTGCCAGCAGCTTAGATCGGGGGACTAGCGGGAGGAATGAGCAGTTCTTC	CASSLDRGTSGRNEQFF	TRBD2	TRBV11-2	few	TRBJ2-1
TGTGCCAGCAGCATCGACAGGGTAAATCAGCCCCAGCATTTT	CASSIDRVNQPQHF	TRBD1	TRBV12-3/TRBV12-4	few	TRBJ1-5
TGTGCCAGCAGTTACCTTCTAGGCGGGAGGGCCGATGAGCAGTTCTTC	CASSYLLGGRADEQFF	TRBD2	TRBV6-5	few	TRBJ2-1
TGTGCCAGCAGCTCCTTGGGGCGGGAGGAAACCTACGAGCAGTACTTC	CASSSLGREETYEQYF	TRBD2	TRBV5-6	few	TRBJ2-7
TGTGCCAGCAGCTTAGCGCTCAGGGATTTGACCTACGAGCAGTACTTC	CASSLALRDLTYEQYF	.	TRBV7-8	few	TRBJ2-7
TGTGCCAGCAGCCCTACCGGGACTCACAATGAGCAGTTCTTC	CASSPTGTHNEQFF	.	TRBV7-3	few	TRBJ2-1
TGCAGCGTTCCCGTTCCAGGGGGGGAGACCCAGTACTTC	CSVPVPGGETQYF	.	TRBV29-1	.	TRBJ2-5
TGCAGCGTGACCCTTGCCTGGACAGTGAACACCGGGGAGCTGTTTTTT	CSVTLAWTVNTGELFF	.	TRBV29-1	.	TRBJ2-2
TGTGCCAGCAGCCCGGGCGGGGATTATCAGCCCCAGCATTTT	CASSPGGDYQPQHF	.	TRBV7-6	few	TRBJ1-5
TGTGCCAGCGGCTACGGCTACACCTTC	CASGYGYTF	.	TRBV12-3/TRBV12-4	many	TRBJ1-2
TGTGCCAGCAGTTTGGATGGCGGGAGCAGCACAGATACGCAGTATTTT	CASSLDGGSSTDTQYF	TRBD2	TRBV28	.	TRBJ2-3
TGCAGTGCTGGGTTATTAGGTAACACAGATACGCAGTATTTT	CSAGLLGNTDTQYF	.	TRBV20-1	.	TRBJ2-3
TGCAGCGTTGAAGAATTGTCGGAGACCCAGTACTTC	CSVEELSETQYF	.	TRBV29-1	.	TRBJ2-5
TGTGCCAGCAGCTTACAGGGGAGGGAGACTGAAGCTTTCTTT	CASSLQGRETEAFF	.	TRBV11-3	few	TRBJ1-1